The 5 T cell receptor beta chains in this list originate from one sample, sequenced in a study of early T cells in non-severe SARS-CoV-2 infection. MiXCR was run by TCRdb on the 5' RACE reads, yielding one entry per CDR3 protein. The table includes about 52,000 distinct CDR3 sequences, about 11% detected once. The sequenced sample consisted of whole blood. Every receptor here comes from an adult who was a healthcare worker with PCR-confirmed SARS-CoV-2 infection or an uninfected control (not recorded which).

This clonotype has at least ten counts. CDR3 region: CASSSQGRGTNEKLFF. CDR3 DNA: TGCGCCAGCAGTTCACAGGGCCGAGGAACTAATGAAAAACTGTTTTTT. The V call is TRBV5-1, the J call TRBJ1-4, with TRBD1 as a possible D gene (6 bases). This CDR3 region has 16 residues. Germline values: CDR1 SGHRS, CDR2 YFSETQ. Between the trimmed V and J ends, which lost 5 bases and 1 base, there was a span of 15 bases.

This clonotype was detected many times. The rearrangement links TRBV2 to TRBJ1-2, with D hard to call. The CDR3 covers 13 residues. The V end was cut by 6 bases, the J end by 4 bases, with 12 bases between. Germline values: CDR1 SNHLY, CDR2 FYNNEI. The CDR3 loop reads CASRGGRPYGYTF. In DNA, the CDR3 is TGTGCCAGCAGAGGAGGGCGCCCCTATGGCTACACCTTC.

This clonotype was picked up many times. This rearrangement joins TRBV25-1 to TRBJ2-3; 9 bases match TRBD1. The V segment lost 6 bases and the J segment 5 bases; nucleotides outside the gene matches: 9. The CDR3 consists of 15 residues. The germline gives CDR1 MGHDK, CDR2 SYGVNS. The CDR3 region has the DNA TGTGCCAGCAGACGAACGGGACAGGGCAGAGATACGCAGTATTTT. Amino acids: CASRRTGQGRDTQYF.

The chain couples TRBV7-3 to TRBJ1-1; D remains unclear. V lost 5 bases to trimming and J lost 8 bases, with 15 bases between them. CDR1 and CDR2 (germline): SGHTA, FQGTGA. CDR3 length equals 13 residues. The CDR3 sequence: CASSRTGSSEAFF. The CDR3 DNA reads TGTGCCAGCAGCCGAACGGGGAGTTCCGAAGCTTTCTTT.

The table lists this clonotype with a few counts. The chain couples TRBV12-3 or TRBV12-4 to TRBJ1-2; 7 positions match TRBD1. Germline trimming cut 6 bases from V and 9 bases from J; bases unmatched to any gene: 10. The CDR3 covers 13 residues. The CDR3 DNA sequence: TGTGCCAGCAGCCGCAGGGGGTCTGAGCGCTACACCTTC. This encodes CASSRRGSERYTF.